The next 8 T cell receptor beta chains were all read from a single sample in a study of monozygotic twins with inflammatory bowel disease (dated by TCRdb to between 2018 and 2021). To prepare the library, 5' RACE was applied. The listed sequencing device is Illumina HiSeq 2500. Reprocessed by TCRdb, the reads give a single entry per CDR3 protein sequence, without DNA. The sample has around 100,000 distinct CDR3 sequences on record. The ten largest clones represent about 2% of the sample. Specimen: blood. Source of these receptors: a human donor with ulcerative colitis or Crohn's disease, or a healthy co-twin of an affected twin (not recorded which).

This chain joins TRBV5-1 and TRBJ2-5. CDR1 is SGHRS, CDR2 YFSETQ, per germline. The length of the CDR3 is 15 residues. The CDR3 sequence: CASRLRGGTEETQYF.

V and J are TRBV10-3 and TRBJ2-2; TCRdb's D call of TRBD2 is untestable without DNA. Germline CDR1 is ENHRY and CDR2 is SYGVKD. CDR3 length: 16 amino acids. CDR3 region: CATLGDAGARTGELFF.

The chain combines TRBV7-9 with TRBJ2-2. CDR3 size: 14 residues. Germline V gives CDR1 SEHNR, CDR2 FQNEAQ (reference sequence). This CDR3 is CASSYRASTGELFF.

V usage is TRBV7-2 and J usage is TRBJ1-3. The CDR3 has 14 residues. Germline values: CDR1 SGHTA, CDR2 FQGNSA. This CDR3 is CASSLEVVRNTIYF.

This chain links TRBV5-6 with TRBJ2-5; TCRdb indicates TRBD1, and absent DNA this call remains unverified. The germline gives CDR1 SGHDT, CDR2 YYEEEE. CDR3 length: 16 amino acids. This chain's CDR3 is CASSLVGTGRRETQYF.

The CDR3 is CSARPVGGAEQFF. The J gene is TRBJ2-1, the V gene TRBV20-1; without DNA, the TCRdb call of TRBD1 cannot be checked. Per the germline V gene, CDR1 is DFQATT and CDR2 is SNEGSKA (reference sequence). This CDR3 is built from 13 residues.

This chain links TRBV7-2 with TRBJ1-2; TCRdb lists TRBD1, though no DNA is available to test this call. The CDR3 has 15 residues. Germline CDR1 reads SGHTA; CDR2 reads FQGNSA. The CDR3 here is CASSFRTESNYGYTF.

The V and J genes are TRBV6-2 or TRBV6-3 and TRBJ2-7. From germline, CDR1 is MNHEY and CDR2 SVGEGT. The CDR3 contains 12 residues. CDR3 region: CASSYEQYEQYF.